Below, 22 T cell receptor beta chains from the same sample are listed, as sequenced in a study of blood T cell repertoires in COVID-19. Assay: immunoSEQ multiplex PCR; the TCRdb copy retains only in-frame clones and omits some. This sample has hundreds of thousands of clones, with approximately 90% found just once. The sequencing input was peripheral blood. The receptor set was obtained from a woman between 40 and 55 years old who had recovered from COVID-19.

This clone was observed once. The chain employs TRBV4-2 and TRBJ2-1, with TRBD2 matching 7 bases. Germline lookup yields CDR1 LGHNA and CDR2 YNFKEQ. The ends lost 6 bases at V and 5 bases at J; junction bases unmatched: 13. This CDR3 contains 16 residues. The CDR3 loop reads CASSPGGEPNNNEQFF. The CDR3 coding sequence is TGTGCCAGCAGTCCGGGGGGAGAACCAAACAACAATGAGCAGTTCTTC.

The chain couples TRBV5-8 to TRBJ2-3; 9 nucleotides line up with TRBD2. The CDR3 sequence is 14 residues long. From germline, CDR1 is SGHTS and CDR2 YDEGEE. After removal of 1 base from V and 3 bases from J, the junction contained 0 bases not matched to a gene. CDR3 nucleotides: TGTGCCAGCAGCTTGCTAGCGGGGACAGATACGCAGTATTTT. It is translated as CASSLLAGTDTQYF. Supplemented by reference TRBV5-8 and TRBJ2-3, the full variable domain reads EAGVTQSPTHLIKTRGQQATLRCSPISGHTSVYWYQQALGLGLQFLLWYDEGEERNRGNFPPRFSGRQFPNYSSELNVNALELEDSALYLCASSLLAGTDTQYFGPGTRLTVL.

The rearrangement links TRBV11-2 to TRBJ1-2, with a weak D call TRBD1 (6 bases). Germline loops: CDR1 SGHAT, CDR2 FQNNGV. CDR3 length: 15 residues. The V end was cut by 3 bases, the J end by 2 bases, with 13 bases between. CDR3 residues: CASSFLADSNYGYTF. The CDR3 DNA follows: TGTGCCAGCAGCTTTCTCGCGGACAGCAACTATGGCTACACCTTC.

As to this clone: One end of the junction is discordant with germline, which a read error may explain. The V and J genes are TRBV3-1 (or the pseudogene TRBV3-2) and TRBJ1-5; TRBD1 might be the D (5 bases). This CDR3 region has 14 residues. Looked up from germline, CDR1 is LGHDT and CDR2 is YNNKEL (reference sequence). CDR3 nucleotide sequence: TGTGCCACCCAAGCGGGGGGAACTAATCAACCCCAGCATTTT. Translating it yields CATQAGGTNQPQHF.

The J gene is TRBJ2-7, the V gene TRBV28; 11 nucleotides line up with TRBD2. Trimming at V came to 8 bases and at J to 0 bases, leaving 6 bases not matched to a gene. The CDR3 totals 15 residues. Per the germline V gene, CDR1 is MDHEN and CDR2 is SYDVKM. The CDR3 DNA sequence: TGTGCCAGCGGACTAGCGGGCCTCTCCTCCTACGAGCAGTACTTC. It yields the protein CASGLAGLSSYEQYF.

V usage is TRBV7-2 and J usage is TRBJ2-1; D might be TRBD1 (7 bases). V shed 1 base and J shed 5 bases, with 15 bases lying between them. This CDR3 comprises 16 residues. From germline, CDR1 is SGHTA and CDR2 FQGNSA. The CDR3 is CASSLVGGRGDNEQFF. For the CDR3, the DNA is TGTGCCAGCAGCTTAGTCGGCGGCAGGGGGGACAATGAGCAGTTCTTC.

This chain joins TRBV3-1 (or the pseudogene TRBV3-2) and TRBJ2-3; 8 bases agree with TRBD2. J gave up 2 bases and V 8 bases, and 18 bases lay outside the gene matches. The CDR3 extends over 18 amino acids. Germline V CDR1 and CDR2: LGHDT, YNNKEL (reference sequence). CDR3 in amino acids: CASSSGTSRPLPTDTQYF. The CDR3 DNA reads TGTGCCAGCTCCTCCGGGACTAGTCGCCCTCTCCCCACAGATACGCAGTATTTT.

The V call is TRBV5-4, the J call TRBJ1-3, with D tentatively TRBD1 (5 bases). Germline assignment: CDR1 SGHNT and CDR2 YYREEE (reference sequence). The CDR3 extends over 14 amino acids. Trimming removed 7 bases from V and 0 bases from J, with 11 bases in between. The CDR3 reads CASSTGSSGNTIYF. CDR3 bases: TGTGCCAGCTCAACAGGTAGCTCTGGAAACACCATATATTTT.

V usage is TRBV18 and J usage is TRBJ1-1, with a possible D match to TRBD1 (5 bases). V was shortened by 4 bases and J by 7 bases, with 16 bases between the two germline ends. CDR1 is KGHSH and CDR2 is LQKENI in the germline V gene. CDR3 length: 14 amino acids. CDR3 in DNA: TGTGCCAGCTCACGACAGCGGGGGAGTAATGAAGCTTTCTTT. Translating gives CASSRQRGSNEAFF.

The chain is built from TRBV18 and TRBJ2-5; possibly TRBD2 for D (5 bases). Germline loops: CDR1 KGHSH, CDR2 LQKENI. The CDR3 sequence is 17 residues long. Trimming left V 3 bases short and J 4 bases short, with 21 bases between. CDR3 residues: CASSPGLAPGGGETQYF. In nucleotides, the CDR3 is TGTGCCAGCTCACCGGGATTAGCCCCCGGAGGCGGAGAGACCCAGTACTTC.

This clone appeared a few times. The J gene is TRBJ2-7, the V gene TRBV19, with 12 bases that match TRBD1. The V gene's germline CDR1 is LNHDA and CDR2 SQIVND (reference sequence). There are 15 residues in the CDR3. J was trimmed by 5 bases and V by 1 base; bases with no gene match: 3. CDR3 sequence reads: CASSIVGTGGHEQYF. The CDR3 bases are TGTGCCAGTAGTATAGTTGGGACAGGGGGCCACGAGCAGTACTTC.

This chain uses TRBV7-2 with TRBJ1-1; TRBD1 matches 9 bases. CDR1 and CDR2 (germline): SGHTA, FQGNSA. Trimming cost V 2 bases and J 0 bases; bases outside gene matches: 10. CDR3 length: 18 amino acids. This CDR3 is CASSLLPTGGIMNTEAFF. CDR3 coding DNA: TGTGCCAGCAGCTTACTGCCGACAGGGGGGATTATGAACACTGAAGCTTTCTTT.

The V gene is TRBV2, the J gene TRBJ2-5; 8 bases fit TRBD1. The V gene end was trimmed by 3 bases and the J gene end by 4 bases; junction bases not matched to a gene: 7. Germline loops: CDR1 SNHLY, CDR2 FYNNEI. The CDR3 has 15 residues. Written as DNA, the CDR3 is TGTGCCAGCAGTGAGTCGGGCAGGGGGCTAGAGACCCAGTACTTC. This translates into CASSESGRGLETQYF. Based on the CDR3 plus reference TRBV2 and TRBJ2-5, the full variable domain is EPEVTQTPSHQVTQMGQEVILRCVPISNHLYFYWYRQILGQKVEFLVSFYNNEISEKSEIFDDQFSVERPDGSNFTLKIRSTKLEDSAMYFCASSESGRGLETQYFGPGTRLLVL.

The table lists this clone with a few counts. The chain carries TRBV21-1 and TRBJ2-7; no check of the table's D call, TRBD2, against the DNA was made. TRBV21-1 is given as a pseudogene. This CDR3 contains 17 residues. The CDR3 reads CASSQGLAGPPSYEQYF. The DNA of the CDR3 is TGTGCCAGCAGCCAAGGACTAGCGGGGCCGCCTTCCTACGAGCAGTACTTC.

This clone was counted only a few times. V is TRBV7-9 and J is TRBJ2-6; D perhaps matches TRBD1 (6 bases). The CDR3 loop spans 18 amino acids. The V end lost 4 bases, the J end lost 4 bases, and 20 bases lay between the germline ends. CDR1 is SEHNR, CDR2 FQNEAQ, per germline (reference sequence). CDR3: CASSWGPETPLGANVLTF. In nucleotides, the CDR3 is TGTGCCAGCAGCTGGGGGCCGGAGACTCCCTTAGGGGCCAACGTCCTGACTTTC.

The chain is built from TRBV6-4 and TRBJ2-1, with 9 bases fitting TRBD2. This CDR3 spans 15 amino acids. V dropped 6 bases and J dropped 4; count of bases not matched to a gene: 7. Per germline, CDR1 MRHNA and CDR2 SNTAGT. The CDR3 spells CASSPESGGYNEQFF. DNA of the CDR3: TGTGCCAGCAGCCCAGAGAGCGGGGGGTACAATGAGCAGTTCTTC.

The rearrangement links TRBV6-5 to TRBJ2-1, with a tentative D call TRBD2 (7 bases). Trimming took off 6 bases at V and 8 bases at J, with 14 bases between the two ends. CDR3 length: 13 residues. Germline loops: CDR1 MNHEY, CDR2 SVGAGI. The CDR3 here is CASRRGGMYEQFF. Written as DNA, the CDR3 is TGTGCCAGCAGGAGGGGGGGGATGTATGAGCAGTTCTTC.

Only a few counts were recorded for this clone. The V and J genes are TRBV6-6 and TRBJ1-6, with TRBD1 as a possible D gene (6 bases). This CDR3 comprises 14 residues. V shed 2 bases and J shed 10 bases, with 12 bases lying between them. Per germline, CDR1 MNHNY and CDR2 SVGAGI (reference sequence). CDR3 nucleotide sequence: TGTGCCAGCAGTTACAGGGGGTTTAACTCACCCCTCCACTTT. Encoded protein: CASSYRGFNSPLHF.

This clone was counted a single time. This sequence joins TRBV10-3 and TRBJ2-1, with 8 bases lining up with TRBD2. With V trimmed by 7 bases and J by 6 bases, 5 bases remained unmatched. Germline-derived CDR1 and CDR2 are ENHRY and SYGVKD. This CDR3 region has 13 residues. CDR3 loop: CAITASGSNEQFF. CDR3 nucleotide sequence: TGTGCCATCACCGCTAGCGGGTCCAATGAGCAGTTCTTC.

This clone occurred a few times. The V gene is TRBV28, the J gene TRBJ1-2; the match to TRBD1 covers 8 bases. The CDR3 has 14 residues. After removal of 6 bases from V and 5 bases from J, the junction contained 8 bases not matched to a gene. Germline V gene sequence: CDR1 MDHEN, CDR2 SYDVKM. The CDR3 spells CASSSGGARYGYTF. The CDR3, as DNA: TGTGCCAGCAGCTCAGGGGGCGCAAGGTATGGCTACACCTTC.

This clone was observed a handful of times. The rearrangement uses TRBV21-1 and TRBJ2-7; the tabulated D call, TRBD1, remains unverified against the DNA. TRBV21-1 is noted as a pseudogene. The CDR3 is made up of 18 amino acids. The CDR3 reads CASSPHGDSGYCPYEQYF. The CDR3 DNA reads as TGTGCCAGCAGCCCCCATGGGGACAGCGGGTATTGCCCGTACGAGCAGTACTTC.

The chain recombines TRBV6-6 with TRBJ1-2; 10 positions match TRBD1. Germline V gives CDR1 MNHNY, CDR2 SVGAGI (reference sequence). CDR3 length: 13 residues. The V and J ends lost 6 bases and 7 bases, in that order; junction bases with no gene match: 5. The CDR3 bases are TGTGCCAGCAGACCCGGGACAGGGGTTGGCTACACCTTC. Amino acid sequence: CASRPGTGVGYTF.